This is a list of T cell receptor beta chains from one sample in a study of blood T cell repertoires in COVID-19. The repertoire was sequenced with immunoSEQ multiplex PCR; TCRdb's copy has only in-frame clones and lacks some. The table has approximately 52,000 clones, about 90% seen once; the top ten hold 5.5% to 8%. Specimen: peripheral blood. The receptors stem from a man over 45 with active COVID-19. CDR3s include the opening cysteine and the closing phenylalanine or tryptophan. D genes are given only for firm matches. Size is omitted from some rows. Given values are once, few, many or a class for expanded clones.

clone_size,d_call,v_call,j_call,cdr3_aa,cdr3_nt
medium-sized,-,TRBV4-3,TRBJ1-1,CASSQTRGNTEAFF,TGCGCCAGCAGCCAGACTAGGGGGAACACTGAAGCTTTCTTT
once,TRBD2,TRBV5-4,TRBJ2-1,CASSSGTSGVWGYNEQFF,TGTGCCAGCAGTTCCGGGACTAGCGGGGTCTGGGGCTACAATGAGCAGTTCTTC
-,-,TRBV2,TRBJ1-2,CASSERGGGYTF,TGTGCCAGCAGTGAAAGAGGGGGTGGCTACACCTTC
-,-,TRBV12-3/TRBV12-4,TRBJ1-5,CASSVDIQPQHF,TGTGCCAGCAGTGTAGACATACAGCCCCAGCATTTT
-,-,TRBV5-1,TRBJ2-4,CASRRTELAKNIQYF,TGCGCCAGCAGACGGACAGAACTAGCCAAAAACATTCAGTACTTC
-,TRBD2,TRBV7-2,TRBJ2-7,CASSLGTSGQSYEQYF,TGTGCCAGCAGCTTGGGGACTAGCGGGCAATCCTACGAGCAGTACTTC
-,TRBD1,TRBV11-2,TRBJ2-3,CASSLGQGETDTQYF,TGTGCCAGCAGCTTAGGACAGGGGGAAACAGATACGCAGTATTTT
-,-,TRBV6-6,TRBJ2-1,CASGLPRGEANEQFF,TGTGCCAGCGGACTCCCCCGTGGTGAGGCGAATGAGCAGTTCTTC
-,TRBD1,TRBV25-1,TRBJ2-1,CASSDSRAGGNEQFF,TGTGCCAGCAGTGATTCGAGGGCAGGGGGAAATGAGCAGTTCTTC
-,TRBD2,TRBV18,TRBJ2-1,CASSGTSGRSNEQFF,TGTGCCAGCTCGGGAACTAGCGGGAGAAGCAATGAGCAGTTCTTC
-,-,TRBV5-1,TRBJ2-5,CASSLEGGQETQYF,TGCGCCAGCAGCTTAGAGGGTGGGCAAGAGACCCAGTACTTC
-,-,TRBV19,TRBJ2-6,CASNRAGANVLTF,TGTGCCAGTAACAGGGCTGGGGCCAACGTCCTGACTTTC
-,-,TRBV28,TRBJ1-2,CASSLQGYGYTF,TGTGCCAGCAGTTTACAGGGTTATGGCTACACCTTC
-,-,TRBV2,TRBJ1-2,CASSEFRGYGYTF,TGTGCCAGCAGTGAATTCCGGGGCTATGGCTACACCTTC
-,-,TRBV2,TRBJ2-5,CASSDVIGQLKTQYF,TGTGCCAGCAGTGATGTAATCGGACAGTTGAAGACCCAGTACTTC
-,TRBD1,TRBV5-1,TRBJ1-1,CASSLETGTADAFF,TGCGCCAGCAGCTTAGAAACCGGGACAGCCGATGCTTTCTTT
-,TRBD2,TRBV11-2,TRBJ2-1,CASSVLAFEDEQFF,TGTGCCAGCAGCGTACTAGCGTTTGAGGATGAGCAGTTCTTC
-,-,TRBV6-5,TRBJ1-4,CASTRASEKLFF,TGTGCCAGCACCAGGGCGAGCGAAAAACTGTTTTTT
-,TRBD2,TRBV18,TRBJ2-1,CASSPRLAGDSSEQFF,TGTGCCAGCTCACCGCGACTAGCGGGAGATTCTAGTGAGCAGTTCTTC
once,TRBD1,TRBV15,TRBJ1-5,CATSRVRAGTVNQPQHF,TGTGCCACCAGCAGAGTTCGAGCCGGGACAGTCAATCAGCCCCAGCATTTT
-,TRBD2,TRBV4-1,TRBJ2-7,CASSERTSGSYEQYF,TGCGCCAGCAGCGAACGGACTAGCGGTTCCTACGAGCAGTACTTC
few,-,TRBV6-1,TRBJ2-7,CASSEQNSYEQYF,TGTGCCAGCAGTGAACAGAATTCCTACGAGCAGTACTTC
-,-,TRBV7-2,TRBJ2-5,CASSLYATKETQYF,TGTGCCAGCAGCTTATATGCGACTAAAGAGACCCAGTACTTC
-,-,TRBV5-4,TRBJ2-7,CASSLAVDYSEQYF,TGTGCCAGCAGCTTGGCCGTCGACTACAGCGAGCAGTACTTC
-,TRBD1,TRBV13,TRBJ2-7,CASSLGTLGQGYHEQYF,TGTGCCAGCAGCTTGGGGACGCTGGGACAGGGATACCACGAGCAGTACTTC
-,TRBD1,TRBV30,TRBJ2-1,CAWSVERGRQFF,TGTGCCTGGAGTGTAGAAAGGGGGCGGCAGTTCTTC
-,-,TRBV10-3,TRBJ1-2,CAISEQGSTGYTF,TGTGCCATCAGTGAGCAGGGTTCTACGGGCTACACCTTC
-,TRBD1,TRBV3-1/TRBV3-2,TRBJ2-7,CASSQENRGLRNF,TGTGCCAGCAGCCAAGAGAACAGGGGCCTGAGGAACTTC
-,TRBD2,TRBV3-1/TRBV3-2,TRBJ2-1,CASSLRGGRRNEQFF,TGTGCCAGCAGCCTCCGCGGGGGGCGCAGGAATGAGCAGTTCTTC
-,TRBD2,TRBV5-6,TRBJ2-5,CASSWAGTSGTQYF,TGTGCCAGCAGCTGGGCCGGGACTAGCGGGACCCAGTACTTC
once,-,TRBV5-1,TRBJ2-1,CASSLISQGPNEQFF,TGCGCCAGCAGCCTCATTTCACAGGGCCCCAATGAGCAGTTCTTC
-,TRBD2,TRBV19,TRBJ2-5,CASSADWRGVQETQYF,TGTGCCAGTAGTGCCGACTGGCGGGGGGTTCAAGAGACCCAGTACTTC
-,TRBD2,TRBV4-2,TRBJ2-1,CASSLTPLAPSYNEQFF,TGTGCCAGCAGCCTAACCCCACTAGCGCCCTCCTACAATGAGCAGTTCTTC
-,-,TRBV6-5,TRBJ2-7,CASSYSGGYQYEQYF,TGTGCCAGCAGTTACTCTGGGGGGTATCAATACGAGCAGTACTTC
-,TRBD2,TRBV20-1,TRBJ2-7,CSAERLAGLHF,TGCAGTGCTGAGCGACTAGCGGGTTTGCACTTC
-,TRBD1,TRBV6-5,TRBJ2-3,CASSQDRGDTQYF,TGTGCCAGCAGTCAGGACAGGGGCGATACGCAGTATTTT
-,TRBD1,TRBV6-5,TRBJ1-2,CASSNTGTGYGYTF,TGTGCCAGCAGTAATACCGGGACAGGCTATGGCTACACCTTC
few,TRBD2,TRBV19,TRBJ2-7,CASSTDLAGGTYEQYF,TGTGCCAGTAGTACCGATCTAGCGGGAGGGACCTACGAGCAGTACTTC
-,-,TRBV29-1,TRBJ2-1,CSVGGRRGRWDEQFF,TGCAGCGTTGGAGGAAGGAGGGGGCGCTGGGATGAGCAGTTCTTC
-,TRBD1,TRBV7-2,TRBJ1-2,CASSLAGTGIGYTF,TGTGCCAGCAGCTTAGCTGGGACAGGTATTGGCTACACCTTC
few,-,TRBV3-1/TRBV3-2,TRBJ1-2,CASAQGSYGYTF,TGTGCCAGCGCCCAGGGGAGTTATGGCTACACCTTC
-,TRBD2,TRBV5-4,TRBJ2-4,CASSRGGSPDIQYF,TGTGCCAGCAGCCGGGGCGGGAGCCCCGACATTCAGTACTTC
-,-,TRBV28,TRBJ2-7,CAWGGRGYEQYF,TGTGCCTGGGGGGGCCGGGGTTACGAGCAGTACTTC
-,-,TRBV7-8,TRBJ2-1,CASSQQSGLNSNEQFF,TGTGCCAGCAGCCAACAGTCTGGGTTAAACTCTAATGAGCAGTTCTTC
once,TRBD1,TRBV30,TRBJ1-1,CAWRDTQGGGEAFF,TGTGCCTGGAGAGATACACAGGGGGGCGGTGAAGCTTTCTTT
-,-,TRBV3-1/TRBV3-2,TRBJ2-7,CASRSGYEQYF,TGTGCCAGCCGGTCTGGTTACGAGCAGTACTTC
-,-,TRBV6-1,TRBJ2-5,CASSENWQETQYF,TGTGCCAGCAGTGAAAACTGGCAAGAGACCCAGTACTTC
-,-,TRBV11-3,TRBJ2-1,CASSLDLAEQFF,TGTGCCAGCAGCTTAGACTTAGCGGAGCAGTTCTTC
-,TRBD1,TRBV10-3,TRBJ2-5,CAISYRGSETQYF,TGTGCCATCAGTTACAGGGGATCAGAGACCCAGTACTTC